This note documents a single T cell receptor (beta chain) sequence. The antigen is undetermined. The junction departs from the called germline gene at one end, perhaps through a read error. The data were obtained in a study of cytomegalovirus exposure and HLA in healthy donors. As for the study in general: A later analysis reported the same platform for the roughly 110 validation repertoires and the 500 to 700 first-cohort repertoires.

The V gene's germline CDR1 is SQVTM and CDR2 ANQGSEA. The length of the CDR3 is 11 residues. TCRdb's table, derived via immunoSEQ multiplex PCR, lists solely in-frame clones and lacks some. The repertoire holds about 130,000 clones, with 89% as singletons. Study-wide results and caveats: Cytomegalovirus-associated TCR beta chains were listed, numbering more than 150.

Input material: PBMCs. The chain uses TRBV29-1 and TRBJ2-7, with unresolved D. The origin of this receptor is a woman younger than 30 in good health and CMV-seropositive. The CDR3 DNA is TGCAGCGTTGAACTCTCCGACGAGCAGTACTTC. The encoded protein is CSVELSDEQYF.